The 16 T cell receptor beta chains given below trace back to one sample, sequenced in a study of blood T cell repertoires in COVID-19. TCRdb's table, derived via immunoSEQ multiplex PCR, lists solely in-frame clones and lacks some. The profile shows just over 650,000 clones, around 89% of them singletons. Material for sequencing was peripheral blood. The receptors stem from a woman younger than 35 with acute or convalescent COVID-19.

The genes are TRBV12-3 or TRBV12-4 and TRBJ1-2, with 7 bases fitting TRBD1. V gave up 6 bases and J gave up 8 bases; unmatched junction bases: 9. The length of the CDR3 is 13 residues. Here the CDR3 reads CASSSVRGVGYTF. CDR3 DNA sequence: TGTGCCAGCAGCTCAGTCAGGGGGGTGGGCTACACCTTC.

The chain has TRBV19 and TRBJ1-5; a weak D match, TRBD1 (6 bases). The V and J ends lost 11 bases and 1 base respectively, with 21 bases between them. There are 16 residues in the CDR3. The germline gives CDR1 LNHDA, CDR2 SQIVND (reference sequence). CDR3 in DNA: TGTGCCTGCGGACCTTATGGGGGCGGGAGCAATCAGCCCCAGCATTTT. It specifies CACGPYGGGSNQPQHF.

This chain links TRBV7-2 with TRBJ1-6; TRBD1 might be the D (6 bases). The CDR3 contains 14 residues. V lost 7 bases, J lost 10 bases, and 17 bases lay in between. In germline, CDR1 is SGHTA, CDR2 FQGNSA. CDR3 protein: CASNPTGIQSPLHF. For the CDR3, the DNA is TGTGCCAGCAACCCCACAGGGATCCAATCACCCCTCCACTTT.

The CDR3 region is CSVEWAGSAHGYTF. The CDR3 DNA follows: TGCAGCGTTGAATGGGCAGGGTCTGCGCATGGCTACACCTTC. The genes are TRBV29-1 and TRBJ1-2; a possible D gene is TRBD1 (5 bases). The germline gives CDR1 SQVTM, CDR2 ANQGSEA. The length of the CDR3 is 14 residues. V was clipped by 2 bases and J by 6 bases, with 16 bases between them.

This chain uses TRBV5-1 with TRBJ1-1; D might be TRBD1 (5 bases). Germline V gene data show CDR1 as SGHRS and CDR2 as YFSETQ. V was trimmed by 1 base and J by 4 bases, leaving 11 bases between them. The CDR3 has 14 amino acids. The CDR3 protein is CASSLQGGSTEAFF. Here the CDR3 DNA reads TGCGCCAGCAGCTTGCAGGGAGGAAGCACTGAAGCTTTCTTT.

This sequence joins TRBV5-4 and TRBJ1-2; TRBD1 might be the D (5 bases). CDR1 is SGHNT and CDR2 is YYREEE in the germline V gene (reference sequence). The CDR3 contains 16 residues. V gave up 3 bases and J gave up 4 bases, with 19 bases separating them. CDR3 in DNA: TGTGCCAGCAGCTGGGGGGGACTTAATTTCGGCTATGGCTACACCTTC. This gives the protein CASSWGGLNFGYGYTF.

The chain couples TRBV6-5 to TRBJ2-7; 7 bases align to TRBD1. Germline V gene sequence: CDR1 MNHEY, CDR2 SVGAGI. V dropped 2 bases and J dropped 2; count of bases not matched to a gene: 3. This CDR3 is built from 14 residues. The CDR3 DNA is TGTGCCAGCAGTTACCGGACAGGAGCCTACGAGCAGTACTTC. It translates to CASSYRTGAYEQYF.

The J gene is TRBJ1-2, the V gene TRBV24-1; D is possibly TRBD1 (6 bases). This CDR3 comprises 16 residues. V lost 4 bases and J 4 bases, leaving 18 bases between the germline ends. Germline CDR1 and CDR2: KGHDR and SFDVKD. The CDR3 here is CATSDLGQSGRYGYTF. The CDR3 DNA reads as TGTGCCACCAGTGACCTCGGACAGTCGGGCCGCTATGGCTACACCTTC.

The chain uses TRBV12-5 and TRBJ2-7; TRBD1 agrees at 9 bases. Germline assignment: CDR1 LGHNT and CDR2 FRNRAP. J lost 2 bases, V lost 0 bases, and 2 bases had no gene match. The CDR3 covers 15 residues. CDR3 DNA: TGTGCTAGTGGTTTGGTACAGGGGGCCCCCTACGAGCAGTACTTC. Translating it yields CASGLVQGAPYEQYF.

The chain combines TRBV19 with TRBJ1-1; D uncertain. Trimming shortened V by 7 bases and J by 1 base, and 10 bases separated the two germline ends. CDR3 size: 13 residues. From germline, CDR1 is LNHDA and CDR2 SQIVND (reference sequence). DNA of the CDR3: TGTGCCAGTAAGATGGCCACGAACACTGAAGCTTTCTTT. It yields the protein CASKMATNTEAFF.

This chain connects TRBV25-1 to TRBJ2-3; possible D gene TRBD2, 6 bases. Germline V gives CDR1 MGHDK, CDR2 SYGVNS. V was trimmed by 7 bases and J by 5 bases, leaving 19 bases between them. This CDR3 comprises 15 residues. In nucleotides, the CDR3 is TGTGCCAGCACGCCGACAGCGGGCCCCGGAGATACGCAGTATTTT. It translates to CASTPTAGPGDTQYF.

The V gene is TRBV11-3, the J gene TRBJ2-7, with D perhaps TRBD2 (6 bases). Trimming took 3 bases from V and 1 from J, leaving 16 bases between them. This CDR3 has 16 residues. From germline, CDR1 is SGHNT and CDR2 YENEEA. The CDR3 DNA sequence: TGTGCCAGCAGCTTCGTAAGGAGGGACGAGTCCTACGAGCAGTACTTC. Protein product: CASSFVRRDESYEQYF.

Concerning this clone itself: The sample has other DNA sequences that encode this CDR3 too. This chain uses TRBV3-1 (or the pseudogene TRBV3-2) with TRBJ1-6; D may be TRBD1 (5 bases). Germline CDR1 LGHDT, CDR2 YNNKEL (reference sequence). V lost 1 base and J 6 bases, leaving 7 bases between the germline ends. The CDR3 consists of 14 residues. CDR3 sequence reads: CASSQVQGNSPLHF. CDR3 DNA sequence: TGTGCCAGCAGCCAAGTTCAGGGTAATTCACCCCTCCACTTT.

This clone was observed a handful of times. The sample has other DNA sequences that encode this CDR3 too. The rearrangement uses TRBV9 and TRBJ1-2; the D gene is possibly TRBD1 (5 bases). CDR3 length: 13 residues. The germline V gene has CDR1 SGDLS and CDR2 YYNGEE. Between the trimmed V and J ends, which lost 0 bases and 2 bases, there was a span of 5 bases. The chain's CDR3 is CASSVAGNYGYTF. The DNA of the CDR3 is TGTGCCAGCAGCGTAGCAGGGAACTATGGCTACACCTTC.

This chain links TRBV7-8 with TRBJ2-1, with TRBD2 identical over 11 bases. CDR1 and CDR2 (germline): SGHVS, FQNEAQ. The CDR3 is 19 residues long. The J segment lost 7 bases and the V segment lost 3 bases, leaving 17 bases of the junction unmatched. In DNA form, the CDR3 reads TGTGCCAGCAGCTTCATTCGACTAGCGGGGCTGGAACGGGTAAATGAGCAGTTCTTC. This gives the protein CASSFIRLAGLERVNEQFF.

The CDR3 sequence: CSAGGGTGGYTF. The CDR3 DNA is TGCAGCGCCGGTGGAGGGACAGGGGGCTACACCTTC. The chain carries TRBV29-1 and TRBJ1-2; 9 bases map to TRBD1. Germline V gene sequence: CDR1 SQVTM, CDR2 ANQGSEA. The ends lost 7 bases at V and 8 bases at J; junction bases unmatched: 8. The CDR3 has 12 amino acids.